This record covers a single T cell receptor (beta chain). Its antigen is not known. Data came from immunoSEQ multiplex PCR; TCRdb stores just in-frame clones and leaves some out. The sample consists of about 36,000 clones, around four fifths of them appearing once. This sample stems from a study of OX40 agonist ivuxolimab in advanced cancers. Study overall: Each patient was given ivuxolimab into a vein every 2 weeks, at 0.01 to 10 mg/kg. A diagnosis of hepatocellular carcinoma, melanoma, renal cell or head and neck cancer was present in dose-escalation patients.

Findings and limits, study-wide: The study found that CD8+ T cells averaged more expanded clones than CD4+.

This CDR3 region has 15 residues. The junction had 8 bases not matched to a gene; V was cut back by 6 bases and J by 4 bases. Looked up from germline, CDR1 is MNHNS and CDR2 is SASEGT. Sequenced material: CD4+ or CD8+ T cells sorted from blood, taken in a trial of the OX40 agonist ivuxolimab. This rearrangement joins TRBV6-1 to TRBJ1-1, with TRBD1 matching over 10 bases. The receptor was isolated from an adult with an advanced solid tumor such as melanoma, head and neck, liver or kidney cancer. For the CDR3, the DNA is TGTGCCAGCAGCCGAGACCGGACAGGGGGCACTGAAGCTTTCTTT. As protein: CASSRDRTGGTEAFF.